This T cell receptor (beta chain) stems from a study of control samples from healthy donors and cancer patients. V was clipped by 7 bases and J by 8 bases, with 21 bases between them. CDR1 is SGHRS, CDR2 YFSETQ, per germline. The length of the CDR3 is 15 residues. Profiling relied on immunoSEQ multiplex PCR, and the TCRdb table lists in-frame clones only, not all of them. The sample contains tens of thousands of clones, roughly 86% of which appear only once. The sample taken for sequencing was blood. The TCR originated in a man in his fifties in good health. The chain carries TRBV5-1 and TRBJ1-4, with a weak D call TRBD1 (6 bases). The DNA of the CDR3 is TGCGCCAGCGCTTCTTCTGGGGGGGCCGAGGAAAAACTGTTTTTT. This codes for CASASSGGAEEKLFF.